The T cell receptor (beta chain) under discussion was sequenced for a study of technical replicates of blood from a few donors. The CDR3 totals 16 residues. Germline V gene lookup returns CDR1 WNHNN and CDR2 SYGVQD (reference sequence). Libraries were prepared by immunoSEQ multiplex PCR; TCRdb keeps only in-frame clonotypes and omits some of them. The sample has roughly 100,000 clones, 90% to 97% seen once. On this clone itself: At one end the junction does not follow the germline gene, possibly because of a read error.

The sequencing sample was made of T cells isolated from PBMCs. The V call is TRBV10-1, the J call TRBJ2-1, with D possibly TRBD2 on 5 matching bases. The clonotype was recovered from a human donor in good health. The DNA for the CDR3 is TGCGCCAGCAATGAGGGATTACCGGGCTCCTACAATGAGCAGTTCTTC. Translated, it gives CASNEGLPGSYNEQFF.